The next 23 T cell receptor beta chains were all read from a single sample in a study of CD8 T cells in ankylosing spondylitis. TCRdb re-analysed the 5' RACE reads in MiXCR, keeping a single row per CDR3 protein. The data contain roughly 100,000 distinct CDR3 sequences, about 8.3% of them seen just once; the ten biggest clones take up around a tenth. Sequences were obtained from blood, either unsorted or a sorted T cell fraction (not recorded which). The receptors originated from a male donor with ankylosing spondylitis or in good health (not recorded which).

This clonotype was detected many times. The chain is built from TRBV11-1 and TRBJ2-1; 10 bases are a match to TRBD2. Germline lookup yields CDR1 SGHAT and CDR2 FQDESV (reference sequence). J gave up 3 bases and V 5 bases, and 13 bases lay outside the gene matches. This CDR3 comprises 18 residues. Here the CDR3 reads CASSTSSMGLASYNEQFF. DNA for the CDR3: TGTGCCAGCAGCACCAGCTCTATGGGACTAGCGAGCTACAATGAGCAGTTCTTC. Variable domain in full (rest from reference TRBV11-1 and TRBJ2-1): EAEVAQSPRYKITEKSQAVAFWCDPISGHATLYWYRQILGQGPELLVQFQDESVVDDSQLPKDRFSAERLKGVDSTLKIQPAELGDSAMYLCASSTSSMGLASYNEQFFGPGTRLTVL.

This clonotype showed up many times. This chain links TRBV2 with TRBJ2-1, with D perhaps TRBD2 (6 bases). Trimming removed 11 bases at V and 3 bases at J, with 14 bases between. This CDR3 has 13 amino acids. Germline lookup yields CDR1 SNHLY and CDR2 FYNNEI. The CDR3 sequence: CAGLSKLYNEQFF. For the CDR3, the DNA is TGTGCCGGACTATCGAAGCTCTACAATGAGCAGTTCTTC.

This clonotype was seen a single time. This chain uses TRBV27 with TRBJ2-4; D remains unclear. The CDR3 runs to 14 residues. CDR1 MNHEY and CDR2 SMNVEV come from the germline V gene (reference sequence). The V gene lost 0 bases and the J gene lost 8 bases, with 11 bases spanning the gap. CDR3 DNA sequence: TGTGCCAGCAGTTTATCGAGCGTTGGACACATTCAGTACTTC. It specifies CASSLSSVGHIQYF.

The chain links TRBV7-2 to TRBJ1-6; maybe TRBD1 (6 bases). CDR3 length: 17 residues. CDR1 is SGHTA and CDR2 is FQGNSA in the germline V gene. V gave up 1 base and J gave up 6 bases, with 16 bases separating them. The CDR3 here is CASSLGGGRGFNSPLHF. The CDR3 DNA follows: TGTGCCAGCAGCTTAGGGGGTGGTAGGGGGTTTAATTCACCCCTCCACTTT.

The V and J genes are TRBV5-5 and TRBJ2-7, with 9 nucleotides matching TRBD1. This CDR3 is 15 amino acids long. V gave up 4 bases and J gave up 3 bases; unmatched junction bases: 8. The germline V gene encodes CDR1 SGHKS and CDR2 YYEKEE (reference sequence). CDR3 in amino acids: CASSLWGTGRYEQYF. The DNA for the CDR3 is TGTGCCAGCAGCCTTTGGGGGACAGGGCGCTACGAGCAGTACTTC.

This clonotype came up many times. The chain links TRBV11-2 to TRBJ2-1, with D unresolved. The CDR3 covers 18 residues. Germline V gene sequence: CDR1 SGHAT, CDR2 FQNNGV. Trimming pared 1 base from V and 4 bases from J, leaving 20 bases between. DNA of the CDR3: TGTGCCAGCAGCTTAGGATCTTCCATGGGTAGGGTTTACAATGAGCAGTTCTTC. It encodes CASSLGSSMGRVYNEQFF.

This clonotype was found many times. The chain joins TRBV29-1 to TRBJ2-7; TRBD1 matches 9 bases. The germline gives CDR1 SQVTM, CDR2 ANQGSEA. J lost 6 bases, V lost 2 bases, and 8 bases had no gene match. The CDR3 extends over 14 amino acids. The CDR3 bases are TGCAGCGTTGAAACCGGGACAGGGTACAGCGAGCAGTACTTC. Translating it yields CSVETGTGYSEQYF.

This clonotype occurred many times. The chain has TRBV12-3 or TRBV12-4 and TRBJ1-2; 7 bases agree with TRBD1. CDR3 length: 14 residues. Trimming at V came to 1 base and at J to 7 bases, leaving 6 bases not matched to a gene. This CDR3 reads CASSLGQGIGGYTF. In DNA form, the CDR3 reads TGTGCCAGCAGTTTAGGACAGGGAATAGGTGGCTACACCTTC.

This clonotype was seen a few times. V is TRBV29-1 and J is TRBJ1-1; D call uncertain. Trimming removed 4 bases at V and 2 bases at J, with 8 bases between. Germline-derived CDR1 and CDR2 are SQVTM and ANQGSEA. CDR3 length: 12 residues. CDR3 residues: CSVAQRNTEAFF. The DNA for the CDR3 is TGCAGCGTTGCTCAGAGAAACACTGAAGCTTTCTTT.

This clonotype was detected only a few times. The chain links TRBV27 to TRBJ1-2; the D gene is possibly TRBD1 (6 bases). The V and J ends lost 3 bases and 8 bases respectively, with 16 bases between them. Looked up from germline, CDR1 is MNHEY and CDR2 is SMNVEV (reference sequence). This CDR3 is 14 amino acids long. The CDR3 nucleotides are TGTGCCAGCAGTTTCGCAGGGGACTCTACAGGCTACACCTTC. Residues: CASSFAGDSTGYTF.

There are many counts of this clonotype. The chain is built from TRBV4-3 and TRBJ1-4; 7 bases are a match to TRBD1. CDR1 is LGHNA and CDR2 is YSLEER in the germline V gene. V gave up 4 bases and J gave up 8 bases; unmatched junction bases: 10. The CDR3 is 15 amino acids. Here the CDR3 reads CASSRSQGWREKLFF. DNA for the CDR3: TGCGCCAGCAGCCGCTCACAGGGGTGGCGAGAAAAACTGTTTTTT.

In its sample, this clonotype was seen many times. V and J are TRBV20-1 and TRBJ1-5; TRBD1 matches at 9 bases. CDR3 length equals 15 residues. J lost 4 bases, V lost 3 bases, and 7 bases had no gene match. Germline CDR1 is DFQATT and CDR2 is SNEGSKA (reference sequence). CDR3 coding DNA: TGCAGTGCTAGCCCGGGACAGGGAATGAATCAGCCCCAGCATTTT. This codes for CSASPGQGMNQPQHF.

The table lists this clonotype with many counts. The J gene is TRBJ2-2, the V gene TRBV10-3; D gene unclear. Germline CDR1 and CDR2: ENHRY and SYGVKD. The V and J ends lost 6 bases and 6 bases respectively, with 5 bases between them. This CDR3 spans 11 amino acids. The chain's CDR3 is CAIRGAGELFF. The CDR3 nucleotides are TGTGCCATCAGGGGTGCCGGGGAGCTGTTTTTT.

This clonotype was counted at least ten times. The V and J genes are TRBV20-1 and TRBJ2-5; D may be TRBD1 (6 bases). Trimming stripped 3 bases from V and 2 bases from J, with 7 bases between. Germline V gene sequence: CDR1 DFQATT, CDR2 SNEGSKA (reference sequence). The length of the CDR3 is 12 residues. CDR3 loop: CSARTGQETQYF. DNA for the CDR3: TGCAGTGCTAGGACAGGTCAAGAGACCCAGTACTTC.

The chain uses TRBV11-2 and TRBJ2-1, with 7 bases that match TRBD2. V shed 1 base and J 9 bases; nucleotides not matched to a gene: 18. This CDR3 is built from 18 residues. Germline V gives CDR1 SGHAT, CDR2 FQNNGV. CDR3 sequence: CASSLVAYVGLGEGEQFF. DNA for the CDR3: TGTGCCAGCAGCTTAGTGGCGTACGTAGGACTAGGGGAAGGTGAGCAGTTCTTC. The full variable domain, its missing parts supplied by reference TRBV11-2 and TRBJ2-1, is EAGVAQSPRYKIIEKRQSVAFWCNPISGHATLYWYQQILGQGPKLLIQFQNNGVVDDSQLPKDRFSAERLKGVDSTLKIQPAKLEDSAVYLCASSLVAYVGLGEGEQFFGPGTRLTVL.

This clonotype was detected ten times or more. The chain has TRBV4-2 and TRBJ2-1; 13 nucleotides agree with TRBD2. V gave up 4 bases and J gave up 5 bases; unmatched junction bases: 5. Germline CDR1 and CDR2: LGHNA and YNFKEQ. The CDR3 covers 16 residues. The CDR3 DNA sequence: TGTGCCAGCAGCCGACTAGCGGGGGGCGAAAACAATGAGCAGTTCTTC. As protein: CASSRLAGGENNEQFF.

In this sample, this clonotype turned up many times. The chain has TRBV29-1 and TRBJ1-2, with D tentatively TRBD1 (5 bases). V dropped 4 bases and J dropped 2 bases, with 8 bases sitting between them. This CDR3 is built from 12 residues. Germline V gene data show CDR1 as SQVTM and CDR2 as ANQGSEA. This CDR3 reads CSVGDSNYGYTF. Here the CDR3 DNA reads TGCAGCGTTGGAGACAGCAACTATGGCTACACCTTC.

V is TRBV19 and J is TRBJ1-1; TRBD1 might be the D (5 bases). Per the germline V gene, CDR1 is LNHDA and CDR2 is SQIVND (reference sequence). This CDR3 has 13 residues. V was shortened by 11 bases and J by 0 bases, with 13 bases between the two germline ends. CDR3 sequence: CAVTQGLNTEAFF. CDR3 bases: TGTGCCGTAACGCAGGGACTGAACACTGAAGCTTTCTTT.

This clonotype has at least ten counts. At one end, the junction sequence differs from germline, possibly due to a read error. The rearrangement uses TRBV12-3 or TRBV12-4 and TRBJ1-1, with 8 bases fitting TRBD1. The CDR3 sequence is 13 residues long. The DNA for the CDR3 is TGTGCCAGCAGCGACAGGGGTTACACTGAATCTTTCTTT. Translation gives CASSDRGYTESFF.

This clonotype has ten or more counts. This chain connects TRBV5-5 to TRBJ2-3, with D perhaps matching TRBD1 or TRBD2 (5 bases each). V lost 3 bases, J lost 1 base, and 6 bases lay in between. Germline CDR1 SGHKS, CDR2 YYEKEE (reference sequence). This CDR3 spans 13 amino acids. CDR3: CASSWDRTDTQYF. In DNA, the CDR3 is TGTGCCAGCAGCTGGGACCGCACAGATACGCAGTATTTT.

This clonotype was seen only a few times. This chain connects TRBV12-3 or TRBV12-4 to TRBJ2-7; tentatively, D is TRBD1 (6 bases). V was cut by 6 bases and J by 6 bases, with 15 bases left in between. The CDR3 runs 13 residues. The CDR3 nucleotides are TGTGCCAGCAGACTGACGACAGGTACCGAGCAGTACTTC. It codes for CASRLTTGTEQYF.

At least ten counts were recorded for this clonotype. This rearrangement joins TRBV11-2 to TRBJ2-7; D gene ambiguous. Trimming stripped 5 bases from V and 2 bases from J, with 22 bases between. The CDR3 is 17 amino acids. Germline V gene lookup returns CDR1 SGHAT and CDR2 FQNNGV. The CDR3 sequence is CASSPGLVSTHTYEQYF. CDR3 bases: TGTGCCAGCAGCCCCGGCCTCGTTTCCACTCACACCTACGAGCAGTACTTC.

This clonotype was picked up many times. J is TRBJ2-7 and V is TRBV18; possibly TRBD1 or TRBD2 for D (5 bases each). Looked up from germline, CDR1 is KGHSH and CDR2 is LQKENI. V was pared by 2 bases and J by 5 bases, with 25 bases between. This CDR3 spans 18 amino acids. CDR3 amino acids: CASSPRAGKSGGMDEQYF. Written as DNA, the CDR3 is TGTGCCAGCTCACCAAGGGCAGGGAAAAGTGGAGGTATGGACGAGCAGTACTTC.